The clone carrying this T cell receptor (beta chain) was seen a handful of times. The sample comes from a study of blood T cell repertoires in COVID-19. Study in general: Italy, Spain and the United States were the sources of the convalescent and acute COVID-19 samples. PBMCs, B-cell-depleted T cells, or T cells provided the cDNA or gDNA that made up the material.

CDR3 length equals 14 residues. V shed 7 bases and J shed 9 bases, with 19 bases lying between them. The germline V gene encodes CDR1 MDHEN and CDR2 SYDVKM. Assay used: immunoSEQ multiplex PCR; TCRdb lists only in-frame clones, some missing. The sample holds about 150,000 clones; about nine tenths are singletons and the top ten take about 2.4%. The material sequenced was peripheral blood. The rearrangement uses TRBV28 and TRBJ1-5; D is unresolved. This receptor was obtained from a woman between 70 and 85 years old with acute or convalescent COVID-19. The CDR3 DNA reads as TGTGCCAGCATAGGAGGCGGATCGAACGGGCCCCAGCATTTT. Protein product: CASIGGGSNGPQHF.